A single sample is the source of the 5 T cell receptor beta chains below, sequenced in a study of CD8+CD57+ T cells in acquired aplastic anemia (dated by TCRdb to 2017 to 2018). Expansion of CD8+CD57+ cells had been shown by flow cytometry in the patients chosen for sequencing. TCRdb shows the sequencer as Illumina HiSeq 2000. Profiling of TCR beta VDJ combinations and CDR3 sequences used genomic DNA as the template. TCRdb took the public reads, trimmed them with fastp at Q25, ran MiXCR for clone calling and kept in-frame beta chains. Each CDR3 protein gets just one entry, which takes the most common genes and DNA from the rows behind it. The sample table records under 350,000 distinct CDR3 sequences; 45% to 65% of these occur just once. The ten most abundant clones make up approximately 1.2% of the sample. Sequenced material: sorted CD4+, CD8+, or CD8+CD57+ T cells (not recorded which) from PBMCs. The receptors originated from a human donor with aplastic anemia.

Concerning this clonotype: One end of the junction varies from germline; a read error may be responsible. This rearrangement joins TRBV20-1 to TRBJ2-5; no definite D call. Germline V gene lookup returns CDR1 DFQATT and CDR2 SNEGSKA (reference sequence). This CDR3 spans 9 amino acids. The CDR3 DNA is TGCAGTGCTAGAGCTCTCCAGGACTTC. As protein: CSARALQDF.

Only a few counts were recorded for this clonotype. J is TRBJ2-7 and V is TRBV5-1, with D tentatively TRBD2 (5 bases). From germline, CDR1 is SGHRS and CDR2 YFSETQ. V was cut by 3 bases and J by 5 bases, with 12 bases left in between. CDR3 length: 13 residues. CDR3 in amino acids: CASSYWTGDEQYF. As DNA, the CDR3 is TGCGCCAGCAGCTACTGGACTGGGGACGAGCAGTACTTC.

A note on this clonotype: A much larger clone lies one base from this, so it may be a read error. The gene calls are TRBV29-1 and TRBJ2-1, with D perhaps matching TRBD1 or TRBD2 (5 bases each). Germline V lookup: CDR1 SQVTM, CDR2 ANQGSEA. The ends were cut back, 7 bases at V and 12 bases at J, with 22 bases in the middle. This CDR3 is 13 amino acids long. The CDR3, as DNA: TGCAGCGGAACGGGACGGAGGAAGGATGGGCAGTTCTTC. It yields the protein CSGTGRRKDGQFF.

The chain links TRBV10-3 to TRBJ2-7, with D unresolved. Germline loops: CDR1 ENHRY, CDR2 SYGVKD. The CDR3 is 13 residues long. Trimming took off 4 bases at V and 2 bases at J, with 9 bases between the two ends. The CDR3 reads CAISAESAYEQYF. The CDR3 coding sequence is TGTGCCATCAGTGCCGAGAGCGCCTACGAGCAGTACTTC.

V usage is TRBV12-5 and J usage is TRBJ2-5, with D maybe TRBD1 (6 bases). Germline assignment: CDR1 LGHNT and CDR2 FRNRAP. The V end was cut by 2 bases, the J end by 1 base, with 8 bases between. This CDR3 spans 14 amino acids. The CDR3 DNA reads as TGTGCTAGTGGTTTGCAGACAGGCCAAGAGACCCAGTACTTC. Its protein product is CASGLQTGQETQYF. The entire variable domain, with the rest obtained from reference TRBV12-5 and TRBJ2-5, is as follows: DARVTQTPRHKVTEMGQEVTMRCQPILGHNTVFWYRQTMMQGLELLAYFRNRAPLDDSGMPKDRFSAEMPDATLATLKIQPSEPRDSAVYFCASGLQTGQETQYFGPGTRLLVL.